Below are 16 T cell receptor beta chains sequenced from a single sample in a study of cytomegalovirus exposure and HLA in healthy donors. With 60 Vbeta and 13 Jbeta primers, the PCR was carried out. Measured with immunoSEQ multiplex PCR; TCRdb has only the in-frame clones, and not every one. The table includes some 120,000 clones, 70% to 85% detected once. Sequencing used PBMCs. These TCRs come from a man aged 18 to 30 in good health and CMV-seronegative.

This chain links TRBV5-4 with TRBJ1-1, with D unclear. CDR3 length: 15 residues. Trimming removed 4 bases at V and 3 bases at J, with 16 bases between. Germline assignment: CDR1 SGHNT and CDR2 YYREEE (reference sequence). The CDR3 DNA follows: TGTGCCAGCAGCCCCCGAGGTATGGGTCACACTGAAGCTTTCTTT. Translation: CASSPRGMGHTEAFF.

This clone came up a few times. CDR3 protein: CASSFSNNEQFF. As DNA, the CDR3 is TGTGCCAGCAGCTTTAGTAACAATGAGCAGTTCTTC. This chain connects TRBV5-4 to TRBJ2-1; D remains unclear. There are 12 residues in the CDR3. V was cut by 2 bases and J by 5 bases, with 5 bases left in between. From germline, CDR1 is SGHNT and CDR2 YYREEE (reference sequence).

CDR3 sequence (DNA): TGTGCCAGCAGCCCAAAAAATCGAGTGGCAGGGCCTTTCCAAGAGACCCAGTACTTC. Translated, it gives CASSPKNRVAGPFQETQYF. The gene calls are TRBV9 and TRBJ2-5; TRBD1 is a possible D gene (5 bases). In germline, CDR1 is SGDLS, CDR2 YYNGEE. The CDR3 is made up of 19 amino acids. Trimming removed 4 bases at V and 1 base at J, with 26 bases between.

V gene TRBV15 combines with J gene TRBJ2-1; 9 bases agree with TRBD1. V gave up 7 bases and J gave up 1 base; unmatched junction bases: 2. The CDR3 runs 14 residues. From germline, CDR1 is LNHNV and CDR2 YYDKDF (reference sequence). CDR3 coding DNA: TGTGCCACCACCGGGACAGGGTCCTACAATGAGCAGTTCTTC. Translating gives CATTGTGSYNEQFF.

This clone has a single count. The chain is built from TRBV10-1 and TRBJ1-1, with TRBD1 matching over 8 bases. V shed 2 bases, J shed 3 bases, and the junction held 5 bases outside the gene matches. The CDR3 contains 15 residues. Germline CDR1 reads WNHNN; CDR2 reads SYGVQD (reference sequence). CDR3 amino acids: CASSEGGQEDTEAFF. The CDR3 DNA follows: TGCGCCAGCAGTGAGGGGGGACAGGAGGACACTGAAGCTTTCTTT.

This clone was seen only a few times. The J gene is TRBJ2-2, the V gene TRBV2; tentatively, D is TRBD2 (6 bases). CDR1 is SNHLY and CDR2 is FYNNEI in the germline V gene. V gave up 5 bases and J gave up 6 bases, with 16 bases separating them. The CDR3 contains 15 residues. CDR3 coding DNA: TGTGCCAGCAGTTCGGAGGGAATTCGGGCCGGGGAGCTGTTTTTT. Protein sequence: CASSSEGIRAGELFF.

The chain combines TRBV15 with TRBJ2-1, with D possibly matching TRBD1 (5 bases). CDR3 length: 15 residues. V lost 0 bases, J lost 4 bases, and 10 bases lay in between. Germline V gene sequence: CDR1 LNHNV, CDR2 YYDKDF (reference sequence). The DNA of the CDR3 is TGTGCCACCAGCAGAGACAGGGCCCCATACAATGAGCAGTTCTTC. Encoded protein: CATSRDRAPYNEQFF.

The chain employs TRBV11-2 and TRBJ1-1; D remains unclear. The CDR3 is made up of 14 amino acids. The V end lost 1 base, the J end lost 11 bases, and 17 bases lay between the germline ends. Germline CDR1 is SGHAT and CDR2 is FQNNGV. CDR3 sequence: CASSLVIGPPLAFF. The CDR3 DNA sequence: TGTGCCAGCAGCTTAGTTATCGGTCCGCCACTTGCTTTCTTT.

This chain joins TRBV15 and TRBJ1-2, with TRBD1 matching 9 bases. The CDR3 contains 15 residues. J lost 7 bases, V lost 2 bases, and 8 bases had no gene match. The germline gives CDR1 LNHNV, CDR2 YYDKDF (reference sequence). The CDR3 region has the DNA TGTGCCACCAGCAGAAATTCACAGGGGGCATTTGGCTACACCTTC. Its protein is CATSRNSQGAFGYTF.

The J gene is TRBJ1-5, the V gene TRBV27, with D maybe TRBD1 (5 bases). Per germline, CDR1 MNHEY and CDR2 SMNVEV (reference sequence). CDR3 length: 14 amino acids. V lost 2 bases to trimming and J lost 1 base, with 6 bases between them. CDR3 residues: CASSLRGSNQPQHF. DNA of the CDR3: TGTGCCAGCAGTTTACGGGGGAGCAATCAGCCCCAGCATTTT.

This clone was found once. This sequence joins TRBV7-6 and TRBJ1-2; D might be TRBD1 (5 bases). V lost 3 bases, J lost 3 bases, and 11 bases lay in between. Germline values: CDR1 SGHVS, CDR2 FNYEAQ. The CDR3 spans 14 residues. The CDR3 region has the DNA TGTGCCAGCAGCTTTTCGGTGACAGACTATGGCTACACCTTC. As protein: CASSFSVTDYGYTF.

This clone has only one observation. This sequence joins TRBV27 and TRBJ1-1, with D unresolved. Germline CDR1 MNHEY, CDR2 SMNVEV (reference sequence). The CDR3 sequence is 13 residues long. V lost 5 bases and J 4 bases, leaving 11 bases between the germline ends. The CDR3 DNA reads as TGTGCCAGCAGTAGGACTCGAGGCACTGAAGCTTTCTTT. It yields the protein CASSRTRGTEAFF.

This rearrangement joins TRBV7-6 to TRBJ1-2; tentatively, D is TRBD1 (6 bases). V shed 10 bases and J shed 8 bases, with 23 bases lying between them. Germline V gene lookup returns CDR1 SGHVS and CDR2 FNYEAQ. The CDR3 has 14 residues. The CDR3 DNA sequence: TGTGCCACCCGGGGCGGGGGCCTCTGGGGGGGCTACACCTTC. Encoded protein: CATRGGGLWGGYTF.

There are a few counts of this clone. The rearrangement joins TRBV7-6 to TRBJ1-2, with 7 bases matching TRBD1. This CDR3 comprises 15 residues. J lost 2 bases, V lost 8 bases, and 11 bases had no gene match. Germline V gives CDR1 SGHVS, CDR2 FNYEAQ. As DNA, the CDR3 is TGTGCCAGCGGGTCTGGGGACAGATGGAACTATGGCTACACCTTC. This sequence encodes CASGSGDRWNYGYTF.

This clone is a singleton in its sample. The rearrangement uses TRBV5-5 and TRBJ1-5; TRBD1 matches 7 bases. Trimming took 0 bases from V and 7 from J; bases not matched to a gene: 13. The germline V gene encodes CDR1 SGHKS and CDR2 YYEKEE (reference sequence). CDR3 size: 17 residues. In nucleotides, the CDR3 is TGTGCCAGCAGCTTGGGACAGGGTGCCACTCTAGGGCAGCCCCAGCATTTT. It is translated as CASSLGQGATLGQPQHF.

This clone was recorded once. The chain is built from TRBV6-1 and TRBJ1-2; 8 bases agree with TRBD1. The CDR3 has 15 residues. Trimming took 4 bases from V and 6 from J; bases not matched to a gene: 10. The germline CDR1 and CDR2 sequences are MNHNS and SASEGT. CDR3 sequence (DNA): TGTGCCAGCAGTGCCGACAGGGGAATATTGGATGGCTACACCTTC. Protein: CASSADRGILDGYTF.